Following are 7 T cell receptor beta chains from one sample sequenced in a study of early T cells in non-severe SARS-CoV-2 infection. TCRdb reprocessed the 5' RACE reads via MiXCR and lists one record per CDR3 protein. The sample includes tens of thousands of distinct CDR3 sequences, 4.5% to 7.5% of them seen just once. Sequences were obtained from whole blood. Source of these receptors: an adult who was a healthcare worker with PCR-confirmed SARS-CoV-2 infection or an uninfected control (not recorded which).

This clonotype was observed many times. V and J are TRBV11-2 and TRBJ1-2, with TRBD1 matching 11 bases. The length of the CDR3 is 15 residues. Germline V gene lookup returns CDR1 SGHAT and CDR2 FQNNGV. V lost 6 bases, J lost 4 bases, and 7 bases stayed unmatched. CDR3 residues: CASRPDRGQTYGYTF. In DNA, the CDR3 is TGTGCCAGCAGGCCGGACAGGGGGCAGACCTATGGCTACACCTTC.

This clonotype was observed at least ten times. This chain connects TRBV10-1 to TRBJ2-1; D unclear. The CDR3 contains 14 residues. Germline loops: CDR1 WNHNN, CDR2 SYGVQD (reference sequence). V was shortened by 0 bases and J by 5 bases, with 8 bases between the two germline ends. The CDR3 region has the DNA TGCGCCAGCAGTGAGTCCGGCCTTGACAATGAGCAGTTCTTC. Encoded protein: CASSESGLDNEQFF.

The rearrangement joins TRBV10-1 to TRBJ2-1, with D perhaps TRBD1 or TRBD2 (5 bases each). V was cut by 2 bases and J by 6 bases, with 14 bases left in between. CDR1 WNHNN and CDR2 SYGVQD come from the germline V gene (reference sequence). The CDR3 has 15 amino acids. The CDR3 region is CASSEVDGAFNEQFF. The CDR3 coding sequence is TGCGCCAGCAGTGAGGTGGACGGGGCCTTCAATGAGCAGTTCTTC.

This clonotype has at least ten counts. V is TRBV20-1 and J is TRBJ1-1, with TRBD1 as a possible D gene (6 bases). The CDR3 has 15 residues. The V and J ends lost 5 bases and 0 bases respectively, with 16 bases between them. CDR1 DFQATT and CDR2 SNEGSKA come from the germline V gene (reference sequence). The CDR3 here is CSAAGGRNLNTEAFF. In nucleotides, the CDR3 is TGCAGTGCTGCCGGGGGCCGGAATCTGAACACTGAAGCTTTCTTT.

This clonotype turned up a few times. The chain recombines TRBV25-1 with TRBJ2-3; D not resolved. This CDR3 region has 14 residues. Trimming shortened V by 4 bases and J by 2 bases, and 10 bases separated the two germline ends. Germline assignment: CDR1 MGHDK and CDR2 SYGVNS. The CDR3 here is CASSVRADTDTQYF. CDR3 DNA: TGTGCCAGCAGTGTCCGGGCCGACACAGATACGCAGTATTTT.

This clonotype was counted many times. V usage is TRBV20-1 and J usage is TRBJ2-1; D not certain. V was trimmed by 3 bases and J by 0 bases, leaving 9 bases between them. The CDR3 consists of 14 residues. In germline, CDR1 is DFQATT, CDR2 SNEGSKA (reference sequence). The CDR3 loop is CSASYQSSYNEQFF. CDR3 nucleotides: TGCAGTGCTAGCTACCAAAGCTCCTACAATGAGCAGTTCTTC.

This clonotype was observed a few times. The V call is TRBV11-2, the J call TRBJ1-3; D call uncertain. The CDR3 covers 15 residues. Germline V gene sequence: CDR1 SGHAT, CDR2 FQNNGV. With 3 bases removed from V and 4 bases from J, the gap between germline ends came to 13 bases. CDR3 bases: TGTGCCAGCAGCTTTTTGTCGGGGAACGGAAACACCATATATTTT. This sequence encodes CASSFLSGNGNTIYF.